This TCR beta chain was captured in a study of spatial heterogeneity in lung cancer. TCRdb passed the 5' RACE reads through MiXCR, listing each CDR3 protein once. The repertoire holds about 5,300 distinct CDR3 sequences, less than 6.5% seen once, with just over 9% in the top ten. By share, this clonotype ranks as medium-sized. V shed 7 bases and J shed 5 bases, with 15 bases lying between them. Germline V gives CDR1 GTSNPN, CDR2 SVGIG (reference sequence). The CDR3 covers 13 residues. Documented time point: sample taken at primary tumor resection. The chain combines TRBV30 with TRBJ1-5, with unresolved D. Sequenced material: normal lung tissue next to the tumor, taken at surgery. The sequence derives from a female donor with early-stage non-small cell lung cancer. The DNA for the CDR3 is TGTGCCTCCTTGACCGAACTCGATCAGCCCCAGCATTTT. Residues: CASLTELDQPQHF.